This T cell receptor (beta chain) appears in the sequencing data of a study of breast tumors, draining lymph nodes, adjacent tissues. Axillary draining lymph nodes of breast cancer patients supplied the node samples. TCRdb ran MiXCR on the multiplex PCR reads and lists one entry per CDR3 protein. The sample shows around 150,000 distinct CDR3 sequences, 30% to 35% of them seen only once. This clonotype has just a few counts. Its antigen is still unknown. A much larger clone lies a single base off, so this may be a read error. This CDR3 is built from 15 residues. The germline V gene encodes CDR1 SGHTA and CDR2 FQGNSA. Study conclusions and caveats: Tumor repertoires ranked between lymph nodes and nontumor tissue in diversity, with V and J gene preferences.

This receptor was obtained from a female donor with breast cancer. Some clones in this sample may be carry-over from other donors' samples. Input material: axillary lymph node tissue. J is TRBJ2-6 and V is TRBV7-2; TRBD2 matches 8 bases. CDR3 amino acids: CASRAGGSGANVLPF. The CDR3 DNA follows: TGTGCCAGCAGGGCGGGGGGTTCCGGGGCCAACGTCTTGCCTTTC.